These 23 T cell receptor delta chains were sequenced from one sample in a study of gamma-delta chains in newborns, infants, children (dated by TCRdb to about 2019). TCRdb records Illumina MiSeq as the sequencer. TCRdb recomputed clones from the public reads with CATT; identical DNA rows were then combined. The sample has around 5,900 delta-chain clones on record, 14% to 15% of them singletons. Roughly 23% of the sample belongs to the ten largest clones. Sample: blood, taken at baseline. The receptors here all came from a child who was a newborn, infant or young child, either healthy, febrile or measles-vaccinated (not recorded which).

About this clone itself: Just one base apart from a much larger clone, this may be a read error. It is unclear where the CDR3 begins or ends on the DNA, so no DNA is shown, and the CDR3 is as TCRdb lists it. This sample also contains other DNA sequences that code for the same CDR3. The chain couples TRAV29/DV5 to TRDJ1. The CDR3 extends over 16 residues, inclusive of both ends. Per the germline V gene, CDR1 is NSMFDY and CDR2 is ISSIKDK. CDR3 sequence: CSVLLCSKRVSGQLIF.

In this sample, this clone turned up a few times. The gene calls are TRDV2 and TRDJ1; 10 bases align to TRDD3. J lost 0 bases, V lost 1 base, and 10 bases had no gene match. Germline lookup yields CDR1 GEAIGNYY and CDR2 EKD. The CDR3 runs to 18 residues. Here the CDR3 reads CACDTLKDWGIYTDKLIF. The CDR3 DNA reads TGTGCCTGTGACACACTAAAAGACTGGGGGATTTACACCGATAAACTCATCTTT.

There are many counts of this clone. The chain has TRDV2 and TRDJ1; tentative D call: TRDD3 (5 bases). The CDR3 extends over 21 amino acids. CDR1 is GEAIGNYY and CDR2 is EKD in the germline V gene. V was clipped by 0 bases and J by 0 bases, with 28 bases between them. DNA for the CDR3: TGTGCCTGTGACACCGTACCATCATTCCGGGAGGGATCCTCGTACACCGATAAACTCATCTTT. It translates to CACDTVPSFREGSSYTDKLIF.

The DNA for the CDR3 is TGTGCTCTTGGGGTGCGGGGGAGCTGGGGGACCCGGCGCACCGATAAACTCATCTTT. This codes for CALGVRGSWGTRRTDKLIF. The V call is TRDV1, the J call TRDJ1, with 8 bases identical to TRDD3. Germline trimming cut 4 bases from V and 1 base from J; bases unmatched to any gene: 17. Germline CDR1 and CDR2: TSWWSYY and QGS. CDR3 length: 19 residues.

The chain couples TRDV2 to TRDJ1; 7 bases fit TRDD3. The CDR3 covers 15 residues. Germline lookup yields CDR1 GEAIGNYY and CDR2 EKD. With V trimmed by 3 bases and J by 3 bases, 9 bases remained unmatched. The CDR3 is CACDALGDRPDKLIF. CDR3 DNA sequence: TGTGCCTGTGACGCGCTTGGGGATAGGCCCGATAAACTCATCTTT.

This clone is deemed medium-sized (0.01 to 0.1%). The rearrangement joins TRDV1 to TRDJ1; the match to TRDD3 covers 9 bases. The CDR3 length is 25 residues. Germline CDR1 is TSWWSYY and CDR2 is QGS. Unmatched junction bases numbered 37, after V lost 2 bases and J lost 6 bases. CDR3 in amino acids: CALGESISQAFPILSYWGTSNKLIF. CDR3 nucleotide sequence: TGTGCTCTTGGGGAATCTATATCCCAGGCCTTTCCTATCCTTTCGTACTGGGGGACATCTAATAAACTCATCTTT.

The CDR3 region has the DNA TGTGCTCTTGGGGAATATTACTGGGGGACACCAAATAAACTCATCTTT. It encodes CALGEYYWGTPNKLIF. This chain connects TRDV1 to TRDJ1, with TRDD3 matching over 9 bases. The CDR3 has 16 amino acids. Looked up from germline, CDR1 is TSWWSYY and CDR2 is QGS. V shed 2 bases, J shed 6 bases, and the junction held 10 bases outside the gene matches.

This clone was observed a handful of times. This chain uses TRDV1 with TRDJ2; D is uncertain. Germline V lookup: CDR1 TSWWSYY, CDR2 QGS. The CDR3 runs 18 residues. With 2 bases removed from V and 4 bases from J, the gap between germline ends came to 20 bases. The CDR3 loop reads CALGESPPWPDQTAQLFF. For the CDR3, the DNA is TGTGCTCTTGGGGAAAGCCCCCCTTGGCCCGACCAGACAGCACAACTCTTCTTT.

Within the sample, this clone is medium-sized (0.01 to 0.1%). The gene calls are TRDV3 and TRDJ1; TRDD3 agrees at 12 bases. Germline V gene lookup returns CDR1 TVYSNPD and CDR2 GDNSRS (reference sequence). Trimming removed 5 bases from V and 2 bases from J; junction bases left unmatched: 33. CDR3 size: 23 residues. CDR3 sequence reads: CATGCFLPRLYWGILRSTDKLIF. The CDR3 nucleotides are TGTGCCACCGGATGTTTCCTGCCTAGGCTTTACTGGGGGATACTGCGAAGTACCGATAAACTCATCTTT.

This CDR3 is CALGELGALLYRIPEEKIDKLIF. Here the CDR3 DNA reads TGTGCTCTTGGGGAACTAGGGGCCCTCCTATACCGAATACCAGAGGAGAAGATCGATAAACTCATCTTT. This chain links TRDV1 with TRDJ1, with D perhaps TRDD2 (5 bases). The CDR3 contains 23 residues. CDR1 and CDR2 (germline): TSWWSYY, QGS. The germline V and J ends were trimmed by 0 bases and 4 bases, with 36 bases remaining between them.

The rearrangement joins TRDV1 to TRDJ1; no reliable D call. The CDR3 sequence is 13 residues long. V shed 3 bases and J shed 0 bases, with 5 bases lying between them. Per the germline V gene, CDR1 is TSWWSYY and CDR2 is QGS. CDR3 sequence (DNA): TGTGCTCTTGGGGACCAGTACACCGATAAACTCATCTTT. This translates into CALGDQYTDKLIF.

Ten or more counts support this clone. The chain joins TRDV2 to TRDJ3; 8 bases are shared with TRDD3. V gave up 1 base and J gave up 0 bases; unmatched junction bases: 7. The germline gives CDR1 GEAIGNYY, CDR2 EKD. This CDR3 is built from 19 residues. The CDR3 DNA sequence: TGTGCCTGTGACACGGGATACGCGAGTAACTCCTGGGACACCCGACAGATGTTTTTC. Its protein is CACDTGYASNSWDTRQMFF.

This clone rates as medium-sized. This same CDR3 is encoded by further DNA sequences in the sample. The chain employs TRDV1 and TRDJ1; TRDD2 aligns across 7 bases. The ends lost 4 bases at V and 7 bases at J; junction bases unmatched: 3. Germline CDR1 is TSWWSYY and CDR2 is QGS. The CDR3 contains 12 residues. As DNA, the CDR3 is TGTGCTCTTGGGGCCCTTCCTTTTAAACTCATCTTT. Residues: CALGALPFKLIF.

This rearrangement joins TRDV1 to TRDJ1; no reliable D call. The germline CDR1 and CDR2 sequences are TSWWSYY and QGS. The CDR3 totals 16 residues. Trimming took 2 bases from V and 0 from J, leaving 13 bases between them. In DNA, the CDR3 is TGTGCTCTTGGGGAATTGCGTGCCCCGTACACCGATAAACTCATCTTT. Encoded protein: CALGELRAPYTDKLIF.

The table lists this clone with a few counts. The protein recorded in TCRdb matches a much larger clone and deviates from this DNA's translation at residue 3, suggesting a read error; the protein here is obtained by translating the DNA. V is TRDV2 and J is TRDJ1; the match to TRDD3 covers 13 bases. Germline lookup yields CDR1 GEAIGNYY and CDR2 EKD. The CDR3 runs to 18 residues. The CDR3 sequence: CAYDTVLGDTRYTDKLIF. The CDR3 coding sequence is TGTGCCTATGACACGGTACTGGGGGATACGCGATATACCGATAAACTCATCTTT.

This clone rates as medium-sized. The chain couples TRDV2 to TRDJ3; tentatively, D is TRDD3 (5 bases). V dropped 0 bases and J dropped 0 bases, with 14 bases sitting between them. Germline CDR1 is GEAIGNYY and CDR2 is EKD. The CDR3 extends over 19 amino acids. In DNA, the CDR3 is TGTGCCTGTGACACCGTGAGGGATCCGAGCTCCTGGGACACCCGACAGATGTTTTTC. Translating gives CACDTVRDPSSWDTRQMFF.

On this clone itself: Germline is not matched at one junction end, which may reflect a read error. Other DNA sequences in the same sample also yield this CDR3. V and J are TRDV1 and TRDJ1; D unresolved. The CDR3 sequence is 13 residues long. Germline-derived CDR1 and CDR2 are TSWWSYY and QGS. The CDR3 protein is CALGELPPDKLIF. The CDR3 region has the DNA TGTGCTCTTGGGGAACTCCCTCCCGATAAACTAATCTTT.

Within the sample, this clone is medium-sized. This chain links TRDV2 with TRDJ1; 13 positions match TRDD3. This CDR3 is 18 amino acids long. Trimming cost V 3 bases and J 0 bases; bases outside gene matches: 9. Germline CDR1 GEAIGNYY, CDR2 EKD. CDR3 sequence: CACDPILGDTQDTDKLIF. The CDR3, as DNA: TGTGCCTGTGACCCGATACTGGGGGATACGCAGGACACCGATAAACTCATCTTT.

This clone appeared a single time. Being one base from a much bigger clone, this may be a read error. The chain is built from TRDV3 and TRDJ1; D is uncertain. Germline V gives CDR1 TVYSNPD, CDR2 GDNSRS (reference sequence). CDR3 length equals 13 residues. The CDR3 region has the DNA TGTGCCTTTAGCGGCTCGGCTTCTGATAAACTCACCTTT. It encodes CAFSGSASDKLTF.

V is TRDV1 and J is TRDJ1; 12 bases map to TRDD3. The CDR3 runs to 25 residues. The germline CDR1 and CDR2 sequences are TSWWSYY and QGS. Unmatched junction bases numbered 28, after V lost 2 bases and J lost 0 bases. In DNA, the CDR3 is TGTGCTCTTGGGGAAGAGGGGGCGACTTCCTACCTGAACTGGGGGATACTCCAGTACACCGATAAACTCATCTTT. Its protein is CALGEEGATSYLNWGILQYTDKLIF.

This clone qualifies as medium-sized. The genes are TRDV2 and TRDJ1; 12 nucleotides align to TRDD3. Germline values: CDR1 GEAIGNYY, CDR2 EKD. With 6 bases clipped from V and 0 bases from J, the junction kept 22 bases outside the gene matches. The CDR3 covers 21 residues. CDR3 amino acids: CACIPLGDTGKVPEYTDKLIF. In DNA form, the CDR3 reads TGTGCCTGTATCCCTCTGGGGGATACGGGTAAAGTTCCCGAGTACACCGATAAACTCATCTTT.

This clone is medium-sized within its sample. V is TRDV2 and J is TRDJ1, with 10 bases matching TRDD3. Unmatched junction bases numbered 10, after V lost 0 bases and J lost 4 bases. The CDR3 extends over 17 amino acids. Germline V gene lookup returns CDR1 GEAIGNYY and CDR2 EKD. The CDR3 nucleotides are TGTGCCTGTGACACCGGGGCTGGGGGATATTACGGCGATAAACTCATCTTT. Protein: CACDTGAGGYYGDKLIF.

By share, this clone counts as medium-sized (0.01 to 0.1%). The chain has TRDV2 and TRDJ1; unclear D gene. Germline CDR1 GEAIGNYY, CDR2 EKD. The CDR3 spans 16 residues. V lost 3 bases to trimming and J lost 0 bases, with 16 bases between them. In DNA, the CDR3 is TGTGCCTGTGACCCCGTAGAGGTAGGGTACACCGATAAACTCATCTTT. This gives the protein CACDPVEVGYTDKLIF.